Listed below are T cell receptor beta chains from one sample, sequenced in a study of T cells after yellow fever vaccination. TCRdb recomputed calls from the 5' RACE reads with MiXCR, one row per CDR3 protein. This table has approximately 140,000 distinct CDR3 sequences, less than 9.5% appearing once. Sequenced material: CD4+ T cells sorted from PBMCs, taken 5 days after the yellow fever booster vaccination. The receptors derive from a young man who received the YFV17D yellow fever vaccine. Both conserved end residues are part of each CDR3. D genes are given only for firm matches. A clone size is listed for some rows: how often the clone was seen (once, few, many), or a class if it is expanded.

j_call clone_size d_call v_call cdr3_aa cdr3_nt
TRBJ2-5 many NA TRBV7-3 CASSPSPGTQETQYF TGTGCCAGCAGCCCCTCACCAGGGACCCAAGAGACCCAGTACTTC
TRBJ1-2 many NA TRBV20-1 CSALGTALHGYTF TGCAGTGCTCTCGGGACCGCCCTCCATGGCTACACCTTC
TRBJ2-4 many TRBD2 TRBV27 CASSLTAGRAVRDIQYF TGTGCCAGCAGTTTAACGGCCGGGAGGGCCGTTCGGGACATTCAGTACTTC
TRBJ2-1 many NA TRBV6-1 CASSRASFNGNEQFF TGTGCCAGCAGCCGGGCTTCCTTTAACGGCAATGAGCAGTTCTTC
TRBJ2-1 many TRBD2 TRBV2 CASSVLAGVIGNEQFF TGTGCCAGCAGTGTTCTAGCGGGAGTGATCGGCAATGAGCAGTTCTTC
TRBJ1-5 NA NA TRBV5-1 CASSPGHDNQPQHF TGCGCCAGCAGCCCGGGACACGACAATCAGCCCCAGCATTTT
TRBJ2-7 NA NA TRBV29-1 CSARTMAYEQYF TGCAGCGCTAGGACTATGGCCTACGAGCAGTACTTC
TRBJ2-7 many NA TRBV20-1 CSAEAGEQYF TGCAGTGCGGAAGCGGGCGAGCAGTACTTC
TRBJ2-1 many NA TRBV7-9 CASSPSRLEQFF TGTGCCAGCAGCCCGTCCCGGCTCGAGCAGTTCTTC
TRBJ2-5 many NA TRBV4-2 CASSQERGTGTQYF TGTGCCAGCAGCCAAGAGAGGGGTACGGGGACCCAGTACTTC
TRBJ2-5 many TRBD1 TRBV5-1 CASSWKQGPQETQYF TGCGCCAGCAGCTGGAAACAGGGGCCCCAAGAGACCCAGTACTTC
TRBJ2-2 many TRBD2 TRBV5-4 CASSPTSGRASVGELFF TGTGCCAGCAGCCCTACTAGCGGGAGGGCCTCGGTCGGGGAGCTGTTTTTT
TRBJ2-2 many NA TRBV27 CASSPGGGTGELFF TGTGCCAGCAGTCCCGGAGGCGGCACCGGGGAGCTGTTTTTT
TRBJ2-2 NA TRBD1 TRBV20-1 CSATGQGPAGELFF TGCAGTGCCACGGGACAGGGACCGGCCGGGGAGCTGTTTTTT
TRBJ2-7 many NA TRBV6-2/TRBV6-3 CASSFSVYEQYF TGTGCCAGCAGTTTTTCCGTCTACGAGCAGTACTTC
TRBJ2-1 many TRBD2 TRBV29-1 CSVGPRLAEAVQQFF TGCAGCGTCGGGCCTCGACTAGCGGAGGCCGTTCAGCAGTTCTTC
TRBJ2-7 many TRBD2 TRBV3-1 CASSRGTSFILGQYF TGTGCCAGCAGCCGGGGGACTAGTTTCATACTGGGGCAGTACTTC
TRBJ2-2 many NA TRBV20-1 CSARGGEAGELFF TGCAGTGCTAGAGGGGGGGAGGCCGGGGAGCTGTTTTTT
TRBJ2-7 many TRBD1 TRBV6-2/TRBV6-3 CASSYKGAPHEQYF TGTGCCAGCAGTTACAAGGGGGCCCCCCACGAGCAGTACTTC
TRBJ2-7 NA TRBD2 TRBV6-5 CASTPSHSGRANEQYF TGTGCCAGCACTCCCTCTCATAGCGGGAGGGCTAACGAGCAGTACTTC
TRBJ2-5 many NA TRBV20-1 CSARVFARETQYF TGCAGTGCTAGAGTCTTCGCCCGGGAGACCCAGTACTTC
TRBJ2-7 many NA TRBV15 CATSRGTGEQYF TGTGCCACCAGCAGGGGCACCGGCGAGCAGTACTTC
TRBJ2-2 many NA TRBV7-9 CASLRTDRRELFF TGTGCCAGCCTCAGGACAGACCGCCGGGAGCTGTTTTTT
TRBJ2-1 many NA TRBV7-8 CASSPPIRNEQFF TGTGCCAGCAGTCCACCCATAAGGAATGAGCAGTTCTTC
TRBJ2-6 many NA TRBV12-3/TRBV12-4 CASSLASGYGANVLTF TGTGCCAGCAGTTTAGCATCGGGGTATGGGGCCAACGTCCTGACTTTC
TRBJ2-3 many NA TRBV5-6 CASSLTGIENTDTQYF TGTGCCAGCAGCTTGACCGGGATAGAGAACACAGATACGCAGTATTTT
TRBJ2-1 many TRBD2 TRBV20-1 CSASRLAGGEGEQFF TGCAGTGCTAGTCGGCTAGCGGGAGGGGAGGGTGAGCAGTTCTTC
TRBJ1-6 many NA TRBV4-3 CASSQDFPRGQHRSSPLHF TGCGCCAGCAGCCAAGATTTCCCTAGGGGACAACACCGCAGTTCACCCCTCCACTTT
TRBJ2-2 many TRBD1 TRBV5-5 CASSFSQGADTGELFF TGTGCCAGCAGCTTTTCGCAGGGGGCAGATACCGGGGAGCTGTTTTTT